One and the same sample provided the 3 T cell receptor beta chains below, sequenced in a study of blood T cell repertoires in COVID-19. TCRdb keeps only in-frame clones here, not all; method: immunoSEQ multiplex PCR. The sample lists about 58,000 clones, 85% occurring once. The sequencing sample was made of peripheral blood. These receptors all come from a man in his forties or fifties with active COVID-19.

V and J are TRBV5-1 and TRBJ2-2; D is perhaps TRBD2 (6 bases). V was clipped by 7 bases and J by 6 bases, with 10 bases between them. CDR3 length: 12 amino acids. In germline, CDR1 is SGHRS, CDR2 YFSETQ. CDR3 sequence reads: CASGGESGELFF. The CDR3 bases are TGCGCCAGCGGAGGGGAATCCGGGGAGCTGTTTTTT.

The rearrangement joins TRBV18 to TRBJ1-4; 8 nucleotides match TRBD1. In germline, CDR1 is KGHSH, CDR2 LQKENI. V shed 3 bases and J 1 base; nucleotides not matched to a gene: 10. CDR3 length: 18 amino acids. CDR3 sequence reads: CASSPPVGTGLTNEKLFF. The CDR3 nucleotides are TGTGCCAGCTCACCCCCCGTGGGGACAGGCCTAACTAATGAAAAACTGTTTTTT.

This clone was detected once. The V gene is TRBV20-1, the J gene TRBJ1-1; TRBD1 agrees at 11 bases. The CDR3 covers 14 residues. The V and J ends lost 3 bases and 4 bases, in that order; junction bases with no gene match: 4. In germline, CDR1 is DFQATT, CDR2 SNEGSKA (reference sequence). In DNA form, the CDR3 reads TGCAGTGCTAGTGGGGACAGGGGGGGCACTGAAGCTTTCTTT. It is translated as CSASGDRGGTEAFF.